Below, 12 T cell receptor beta chains from the same sample are listed, as sequenced in a study of blood T cell repertoires in COVID-19. Using immunoSEQ multiplex PCR, the repertoire was profiled, and TCRdb retains in-frame clones only, with some absent. Of 150,000 to 200,000 clones listed, more than 75% are singletons. The sequenced sample consisted of PBMCs or T cells enriched from blood (not recorded which). Receptor source: a man in his forties who had recovered from COVID-19.

This chain joins TRBV18 and TRBJ2-2; a possible D gene is TRBD1 (6 bases). Trimming cost V 5 bases and J 7 bases, with 8 bases left between them. The CDR3 is 12 amino acids. Germline CDR1 is KGHSH and CDR2 is LQKENI. CDR3 protein: CASSTGYGELFF. The CDR3 DNA is TGTGCCAGCTCAACAGGGTACGGGGAGCTGTTTTTT.

The chain carries TRBV7-9 and TRBJ2-1; D may be TRBD2 (5 bases). The ends were cut back, 5 bases at V and 8 bases at J, with 10 bases in the middle. Germline CDR1 reads SEHNR; CDR2 reads FQNEAQ (reference sequence). CDR3 length equals 12 residues. The CDR3 spells CASSPPGDEQFF. The CDR3 nucleotides are TGTGCCAGCAGCCCCCCCGGGGATGAGCAGTTCTTC.

V and J are TRBV27 and TRBJ1-2; 8 bases match TRBD1. The V segment lost 2 bases and the J segment 6 bases; nucleotides outside the gene matches: 2. Germline values: CDR1 MNHEY, CDR2 SMNVEV (reference sequence). The length of the CDR3 is 13 residues. Here the CDR3 reads CASSLEGQDGYTF. The CDR3 DNA sequence: TGTGCCAGCAGTTTAGAGGGACAGGATGGCTACACCTTC.

V gene TRBV9 combines with J gene TRBJ1-1, with D perhaps matching TRBD1 (6 bases). Germline lookup yields CDR1 SGDLS and CDR2 YYNGEE. V shed 0 bases and J shed 6 bases, with 12 bases lying between them. This CDR3 spans 14 amino acids. CDR3 sequence reads: CASSVEQGRAEAFF. The CDR3, as DNA: TGTGCCAGCAGCGTAGAACAGGGCCGCGCTGAAGCTTTCTTT. The full variable domain, its missing parts supplied by reference TRBV9 and TRBJ1-1, is DSGVTQTPKHLITATGQRVTLRCSPRSGDLSVYWYQQSLDQGLQFLIQYYNGEERAKGNILERFSAQQFPDLHSELNLSSLELGDSALYFCASSVEQGRAEAFFGQGTRLTVV.

This chain links TRBV11-2 with TRBJ2-1, with 14 bases lining up with TRBD2. CDR3 size: 17 residues. Germline V CDR1 and CDR2: SGHAT, FQNNGV. J gave up 7 bases and V 3 bases, and 8 bases lay outside the gene matches. CDR3 sequence (DNA): TGTGCCAGCAGCTTCCGGACTAGCGGGGGGAACAGGAATGAGCAGTTCTTC. Encoded protein: CASSFRTSGGNRNEQFF. The full variable domain, in which reference TRBV11-2 and TRBJ2-1 provide the parts outside the CDR3, is EAGVAQSPRYKIIEKRQSVAFWCNPISGHATLYWYQQILGQGPKLLIQFQNNGVVDDSQLPKDRFSAERLKGVDSTLKIQPAKLEDSAVYLCASSFRTSGGNRNEQFFGPGTRLTVL.

The V and J genes are TRBV5-1 and TRBJ2-2, with 7 bases aligning to TRBD1. The CDR3 loop spans 16 amino acids. V lost 0 bases and J lost 7; bases outside the gene matches: 9. Germline CDR1 SGHRS, CDR2 YFSETQ. The CDR3 loop reads CASSLARQGVGGELFF. CDR3 sequence (DNA): TGCGCCAGCAGCTTGGCCCGGCAGGGGGTCGGCGGGGAGCTGTTTTTT.

The chain combines TRBV12-3 or TRBV12-4 with TRBJ1-1, with 7 bases identical to TRBD1. Trimming at V came to 6 bases and at J to 6 bases, leaving 4 bases not matched to a gene. The CDR3 loop spans 12 amino acids. CDR3 nucleotide sequence: TGTGCCAGCAGCCAGGGGGTCGCTGAAGCTTTCTTT. It yields the protein CASSQGVAEAFF.

This sequence joins TRBV9 and TRBJ2-1; 9 bases agree with TRBD2. This CDR3 is 16 amino acids long. Per germline, CDR1 SGDLS and CDR2 YYNGEE. V trimming: 4 bases; J trimming: 10 bases; junction bases outside the gene matches: 15. CDR3 DNA: TGTGCCAGCAGCCGCTGGGGGGTAGCGGGGGCGCGGGAGCAGTTCTTC. As protein: CASSRWGVAGAREQFF.

This chain joins TRBV5-5 and TRBJ2-1, with 7 bases aligning to TRBD1. V lost 4 bases and J lost 6; bases outside the gene matches: 19. From germline, CDR1 is SGHKS and CDR2 YYEKEE (reference sequence). This CDR3 comprises 18 residues. CDR3: CASSGRPQGFDRSNEQFF. The DNA of the CDR3 is TGTGCCAGCAGCGGACGGCCACAGGGGTTCGATAGGAGCAATGAGCAGTTCTTC.

CDR3 DNA sequence: TGTGCCATCAGTTCGGCTATGAGGGGCTACACCTTC. Translating it yields CAISSAMRGYTF. This chain links TRBV10-3 with TRBJ1-2; D remains unclear. This CDR3 is built from 12 residues. Germline V gene data show CDR1 as ENHRY and CDR2 as SYGVKD. Trimming stripped 5 bases from V and 8 bases from J, with 12 bases between.

This rearrangement joins TRBV7-9 to TRBJ1-1; no definite D call. V was shortened by 3 bases and J by 5 bases, with 16 bases between the two germline ends. The CDR3 sequence is 15 residues long. Germline loops: CDR1 SEHNR, CDR2 FQNEAQ (reference sequence). Written as DNA, the CDR3 is TGTGCCAGCAGCTTGAAAGCTAGTACGTTGACTGAAGCTTTCTTT. It specifies CASSLKASTLTEAFF.

V is TRBV19 and J is TRBJ1-3; 7 nucleotides match TRBD1. Germline V CDR1 and CDR2: LNHDA, SQIVND (reference sequence). With V trimmed by 11 bases and J by 3 bases, 10 bases remained unmatched. The CDR3 length is 14 residues. CDR3 loop: CAVVSHRGGNTIYF. As DNA, the CDR3 is TGTGCCGTAGTAAGTCACAGGGGTGGAAACACCATATATTTT.